Presented here are 27 T cell receptor beta chains from one specimen sequenced in a study of shared clonotypes between healthy human individuals. Using immunoSEQ multiplex PCR, the repertoire was profiled, and TCRdb retains in-frame clones only, with some absent. The repertoire holds millions of clones, with over 85% as singletons. The sequencing input was naive CD4+ T cells sorted from blood. Sample subset: CD45RA+ positively selected. The receptors were gathered from a man between 18 and 35 years old in good health.

A note on this clone: A clone one base away is much larger, so this may be a read error. The chain employs TRBV6-4 and TRBJ1-4, with 9 bases identical to TRBD1. Germline CDR1 reads MRHNA; CDR2 reads SNTAGT. This CDR3 is built from 15 residues. Trimming took 5 bases from V and 0 from J; bases not matched to a gene: 1. In nucleotides, the CDR3 is TGTGCCAGCAGTCGACAGGGGGCAACTAATGAAAAACTGTTTTTT. Residues: CASSRQGATNEKLFF.

The V call is TRBV2, the J call TRBJ2-7; 8 nucleotides agree with TRBD2. Trimming removed 8 bases from V and 0 bases from J; junction bases left unmatched: 9. In germline, CDR1 is SNHLY, CDR2 FYNNEI. The CDR3 is 15 amino acids. DNA for the CDR3: TGTGCCAGCTTTCGACGGGGGGGGCGCTCCTACGAGCAGTACTTC. This gives the protein CASFRRGGRSYEQYF.

V usage is TRBV27 and J usage is TRBJ2-7; TRBD2 aligns across 8 bases. CDR3 length: 14 amino acids. Per the germline V gene, CDR1 is MNHEY and CDR2 is SMNVEV (reference sequence). V shed 7 bases and J 2 bases; nucleotides not matched to a gene: 7. In DNA, the CDR3 is TGTGCCAGCACTCGACTAGCGCAACCCTACGAGCAGTACTTC. This encodes CASTRLAQPYEQYF.

The chain couples TRBV30 to TRBJ2-1; the D gene is possibly TRBD2 (5 bases). The V gene lost 4 bases and the J gene lost 6 bases, with 16 bases spanning the gap. This CDR3 comprises 14 residues. CDR1 and CDR2 (germline): GTSNPN, SVGIG (reference sequence). The CDR3 DNA reads TGTGCCTGGACCCCTTCTCCGGGGAGCAATGAGCAGTTCTTC. It codes for CAWTPSPGSNEQFF.

The table lists this clone with a count of one. The chain employs TRBV2 and TRBJ1-1; a possible D gene is TRBD1 (5 bases). V lost 4 bases and J 7 bases, leaving 13 bases between the germline ends. The CDR3 is made up of 13 amino acids. The germline gives CDR1 SNHLY, CDR2 FYNNEI. CDR3 DNA: TGTGCCAGCAGTGTTTACCAGGGTAATGAAGCTTTCTTT. Translation: CASSVYQGNEAFF.

The chain is built from TRBV29-1 and TRBJ2-3; 9 bases are a match to TRBD1. Germline V gene sequence: CDR1 SQVTM, CDR2 ANQGSEA. This CDR3 region has 15 residues. J gave up 1 base and V 1 base, and 3 bases lay outside the gene matches. Written as DNA, the CDR3 is TGCAGCGTTGAAGCCCGGGACAGGGGCACAGATACGCAGTATTTT. It translates to CSVEARDRGTDTQYF.

Concerning this clone itself: An end of the junction differs from the germline gene, which may be a read error. The genes are TRBV2 and TRBJ1-1; D not resolved. Germline V gene lookup returns CDR1 SNHLY and CDR2 FYNNEI. This CDR3 spans 11 amino acids. This chain's CDR3 is CASSEFTDLPF. CDR3 nucleotide sequence: TGTGCCAGCAGTGAATTTACGGACCTACCTTTT.

V is TRBV7-2 and J is TRBJ2-7, with TRBD2 identical over 9 bases. V gave up 3 bases and J gave up 4 bases; unmatched junction bases: 7. Germline V gives CDR1 SGHTA, CDR2 FQGNSA. The CDR3 consists of 15 residues. The chain's CDR3 is CASSLPGLATYEQYF. In DNA form, the CDR3 reads TGTGCCAGCAGCTTGCCGGGACTAGCTACTTACGAGCAGTACTTC.

The V call is TRBV28, the J call TRBJ2-5, with D hard to call. From germline, CDR1 is MDHEN and CDR2 SYDVKM. The CDR3 runs to 13 residues. The V end lost 8 bases, the J end lost 2 bases, and 12 bases lay between the germline ends. The CDR3 is CASRNAGQETQYF. As DNA, the CDR3 is TGTGCCAGCCGTAACGCAGGTCAAGAGACCCAGTACTTC. The full variable domain, with the rest looked up from reference TRBV28 and TRBJ2-5, is DVKVTQSSRYLVKRTGEKVFLECVQDMDHENMFWYRQDPGLGLRLIYFSYDVKMKEKGDIPEGYSVSREKKERFSLILESASTNQTSMYLCASRNAGQETQYFGPGTRLLVL.

Written as DNA, the CDR3 is TGTGCCTGGAGTGTAAAGACGCCGTTATACGAAAAACTGTTTTTT. Amino acids: CAWSVKTPLYEKLFF. V usage is TRBV30 and J usage is TRBJ1-4; no firm D call. Germline-derived CDR1 and CDR2 are GTSNPN and SVGIG (reference sequence). The CDR3 is 15 amino acids. With 0 bases removed from V and 8 bases from J, the gap between germline ends came to 16 bases.

The J gene is TRBJ2-2, the V gene TRBV6-6; tentative D call: TRBD2 (5 bases). V was pared by 2 bases and J by 3 bases, with 10 bases between. CDR1 is MNHNY and CDR2 is SVGAGI in the germline V gene (reference sequence). This CDR3 spans 15 amino acids. In nucleotides, the CDR3 is TGTGCCAGCAGTTACGAGGGAATATACACCGGGGAGCTGTTTTTT. This gives the protein CASSYEGIYTGELFF.

The rearrangement links TRBV6-6 to TRBJ1-5; TRBD1 matches at 8 bases. The J segment lost 9 bases and the V segment lost 2 bases, leaving 6 bases of the junction unmatched. Per germline, CDR1 MNHNY and CDR2 SVGAGI (reference sequence). This CDR3 is 14 amino acids long. CDR3 region: CASSYRTGLGPQHF. The CDR3 DNA is TGTGCCAGCAGTTACCGGACAGGGTTAGGGCCCCAGCATTTT.

The rearrangement uses TRBV25-1 and TRBJ2-1; the match to TRBD2 covers 14 bases. Germline V gives CDR1 MGHDK, CDR2 SYGVNS. The CDR3 spans 14 residues. V trimming: 9 bases; J trimming: 6 bases; junction bases outside the gene matches: 4. The CDR3 DNA sequence: TGTGCCAGTCGACTAGCGGGAGGGGCCAATGAGCAGTTCTTC. This encodes CASRLAGGANEQFF.

The table lists this clone with a count of one. The chain couples TRBV7-2 to TRBJ2-2, with 14 positions matching TRBD2. In germline, CDR1 is SGHTA, CDR2 FQGNSA. Germline trimming cut 4 bases from V and 6 bases from J; bases unmatched to any gene: 7. This CDR3 is 17 amino acids long. The DNA for the CDR3 is TGTGCCAGCAGCTCTACCCTGACTAGCGGGAGGGCCGGGGAGCTGTTTTTT. This translates into CASSSTLTSGRAGELFF.

The rearrangement uses TRBV30 and TRBJ1-2; TRBD1 matches at 8 bases. The CDR3 totals 15 residues. The trim removed 2 bases at V and 7 bases at J, leaving 12 bases unmatched. In germline, CDR1 is GTSNPN, CDR2 SVGIG (reference sequence). For the CDR3, the DNA is TGTGCCTGGAGTCCTTCGGCAGGGGGCCTTAGTGGCTACACCTTC. Its translation is CAWSPSAGGLSGYTF.

The CDR3 sequence is CASSIDLRGSRYQPQHF. CDR3 nucleotide sequence: TGTGCCAGTAGTATAGATCTTAGGGGGTCGAGATACCAGCCCCAGCATTTT. V usage is TRBV19 and J usage is TRBJ1-5, with TRBD1 as a possible D gene (6 bases). Trimming took 0 bases from V and 7 from J, leaving 19 bases between them. This CDR3 has 17 residues. Per the germline V gene, CDR1 is LNHDA and CDR2 is SQIVND (reference sequence).

The chain couples TRBV2 to TRBJ2-7; the match to TRBD1 covers 11 bases. The CDR3 extends over 15 amino acids. Germline V lookup: CDR1 SNHLY, CDR2 FYNNEI. Trimming removed 3 bases from V and 6 bases from J; junction bases left unmatched: 7. This chain's CDR3 is CASSDVGQGAGEQYF. CDR3 sequence (DNA): TGTGCCAGCAGTGACGTAGGACAGGGGGCAGGCGAGCAGTACTTC.

The J gene is TRBJ2-5, the V gene TRBV6-6; D is perhaps TRBD1 (7 bases). Trimming took off 5 bases at V and 1 base at J, with 11 bases between the two ends. There are 14 residues in the CDR3. Germline values: CDR1 MNHNY, CDR2 SVGAGI (reference sequence). As DNA, the CDR3 is TGTGCCAGCAGTCAGGGGGGAACCCAAGAGACCCAGTACTTC. Protein: CASSQGGTQETQYF.

The chain recombines TRBV30 with TRBJ2-5; D perhaps matches TRBD1 (5 bases). CDR1 is GTSNPN, CDR2 SVGIG, per germline (reference sequence). Trimming cost V 4 bases and J 5 bases, with 11 bases left between them. This CDR3 is built from 12 residues. CDR3 sequence reads: CAWKYKGETQYF. The CDR3 DNA is TGTGCCTGGAAGTACAAGGGGGAGACCCAGTACTTC.

In regard to this clone: Other DNA variants within this sample encode the same CDR3. The V call is TRBV18, the J call TRBJ2-5; D not certain. Germline assignment: CDR1 KGHSH and CDR2 LQKENI. The CDR3 totals 12 residues. Between the trimmed V and J ends, which lost 2 bases and 3 bases, there was a span of 4 bases. The CDR3 protein is CASSPLKETQYF. The CDR3 DNA reads as TGTGCCAGCTCACCATTGAAAGAGACCCAGTACTTC.

The chain couples TRBV6-1 to TRBJ1-2; a possible D gene is TRBD1 (6 bases). The CDR3 length is 14 residues. V lost 2 bases and J lost 4, with 11 bases in between. Germline CDR1 MNHNS, CDR2 SASEGT. CDR3: CASSERTDSYGYTF. CDR3 nucleotides: TGTGCCAGCAGTGAAAGGACAGATAGCTATGGCTACACCTTC.

The rearrangement uses TRBV6-1 and TRBJ1-2; 9 positions match TRBD1. The J segment lost 2 bases and the V segment lost 4 bases, leaving 5 bases of the junction unmatched. The CDR3 runs to 15 residues. Germline CDR1 is MNHNS and CDR2 is SASEGT. In DNA, the CDR3 is TGTGCCAGCAGTGCGCTGACAGGGGGGAACTATGGCTACACCTTC. This encodes CASSALTGGNYGYTF.

The chain recombines TRBV5-1 with TRBJ1-4, with D perhaps TRBD1 (5 bases). Looked up from germline, CDR1 is SGHRS and CDR2 is YFSETQ. CDR3 length: 15 residues. Trimming pared 3 bases from V and 8 bases from J, leaving 17 bases between. The CDR3 DNA reads TGCGCCAGCAGCTCCGGGACTCCGGGGGTGGAAAAACTGTTTTTT. Amino acid sequence: CASSSGTPGVEKLFF.

This chain connects TRBV7-9 to TRBJ1-1; D is uncertain. The CDR3 runs 14 residues. Germline CDR1 and CDR2: SEHNR and FQNEAQ (reference sequence). V was pared by 3 bases and J by 3 bases, with 11 bases between. CDR3 bases: TGTGCCAGCAGCTTCGGGCCCGGGGACACTGAAGCTTTCTTT. It translates to CASSFGPGDTEAFF.

The rearrangement joins TRBV19 to TRBJ1-5; unclear D gene. V was pared by 7 bases and J by 9 bases, with 13 bases between. Per the germline V gene, CDR1 is LNHDA and CDR2 is SQIVND (reference sequence). The length of the CDR3 is 12 residues. The CDR3 loop reads CASTSRVGPQHF. The CDR3 DNA reads as TGTGCCAGTACGTCCCGAGTTGGGCCCCAGCATTTT. Full variable domain (rest looked up from reference TRBV19 and TRBJ1-5): DGGITQSPKYLFRKEGQNVTLSCEQNLNHDAMYWYRQDPGQGLRLIYYSQIVNDFQKGDIAEGYSVSREKKESFPLTVTSAQKNPTAFYLCASTSRVGPQHFGDGTRLSIL.

The CDR3 sequence: CASSSIGQGRGYTF. CDR3 sequence (DNA): TGTGCCAGCAGTTCGATCGGACAGGGGCGAGGCTACACCTTC. The chain employs TRBV6-5 and TRBJ1-2; TRBD1 matches at 9 bases. Germline V gene lookup returns CDR1 MNHEY and CDR2 SVGAGI. V trimming: 4 bases; J trimming: 8 bases; junction bases outside the gene matches: 8. This CDR3 spans 14 amino acids.

The genes are TRBV18 and TRBJ2-3, with 12 positions matching TRBD2. V was pared by 6 bases and J by 3 bases, with 13 bases of the junction left unmatched. This CDR3 is built from 18 residues. Germline CDR1 reads KGHSH; CDR2 reads LQKENI. The CDR3 spells CASSRGPTSGSGTDTQYF. DNA for the CDR3: TGTGCCAGCTCTCGGGGGCCGACTAGCGGGAGTGGAACAGATACGCAGTATTTT.